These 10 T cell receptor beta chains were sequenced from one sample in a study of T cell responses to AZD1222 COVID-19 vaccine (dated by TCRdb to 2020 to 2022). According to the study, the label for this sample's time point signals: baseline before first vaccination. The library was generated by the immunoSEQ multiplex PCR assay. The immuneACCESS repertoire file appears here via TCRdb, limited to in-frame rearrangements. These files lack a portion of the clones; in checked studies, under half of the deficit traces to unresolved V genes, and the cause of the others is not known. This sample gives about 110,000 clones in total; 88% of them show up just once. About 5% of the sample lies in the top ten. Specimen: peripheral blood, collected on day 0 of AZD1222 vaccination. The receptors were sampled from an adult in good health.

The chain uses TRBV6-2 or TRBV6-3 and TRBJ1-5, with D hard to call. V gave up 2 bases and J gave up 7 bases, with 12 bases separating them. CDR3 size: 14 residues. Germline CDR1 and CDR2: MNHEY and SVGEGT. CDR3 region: CASSYTAGMQPQHF. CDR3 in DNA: TGTGCCAGCAGTTACACTGCGGGGATGCAGCCCCAGCATTTT.

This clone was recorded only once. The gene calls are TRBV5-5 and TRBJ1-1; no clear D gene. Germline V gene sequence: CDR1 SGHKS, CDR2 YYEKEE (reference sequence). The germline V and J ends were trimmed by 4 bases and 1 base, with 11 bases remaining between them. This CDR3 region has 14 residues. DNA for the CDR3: TGTGCCAGCAGCCTGGCCCGAGCGAACACTGAAGCTTTCTTT. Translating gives CASSLARANTEAFF.

DNA for the CDR3: TGTGCCAGCAACAGGGGACTAGCGGGGGGGCAAGAGACCCAGTACTTC. This translates into CASNRGLAGGQETQYF. The V call is TRBV7-2, the J call TRBJ2-5, with 16 bases identical to TRBD2. Trimming cost V 7 bases and J 2 bases; bases outside gene matches: 4. The CDR3 runs 16 residues. CDR1 SGHTA and CDR2 FQGNSA come from the germline V gene. The complete variable domain, with remaining parts taken from reference TRBV7-2 and TRBJ2-5, reads GAGVSQSPSNKVTEKGKDVELRCDPISGHTALYWYRQSLGQGLEFLIYFQGNSAPDKSGLPSDRFSAERTGGSVSTLTIQRTQQEDSAVYLCASNRGLAGGQETQYFGPGTRLLVL.

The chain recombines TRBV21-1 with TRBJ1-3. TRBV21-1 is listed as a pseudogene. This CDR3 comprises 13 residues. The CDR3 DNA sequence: TGTGCCAGCAGCTTTTGCTTGGGAAACACCATATATTTT. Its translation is CASSFCLGNTIYF.

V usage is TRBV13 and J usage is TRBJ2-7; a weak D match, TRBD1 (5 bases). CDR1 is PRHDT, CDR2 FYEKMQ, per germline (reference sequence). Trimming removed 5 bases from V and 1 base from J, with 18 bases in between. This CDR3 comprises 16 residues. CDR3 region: CASSVRQGWVSYEQYF. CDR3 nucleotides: TGTGCCAGCAGCGTCCGGCAGGGTTGGGTATCCTACGAGCAGTACTTC.

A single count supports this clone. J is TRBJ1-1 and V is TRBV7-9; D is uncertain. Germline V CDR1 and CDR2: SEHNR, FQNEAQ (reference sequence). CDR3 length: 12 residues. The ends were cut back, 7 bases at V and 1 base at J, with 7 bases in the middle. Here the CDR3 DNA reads TGTGCCAGCACCCGGAGGAACACTGAAGCTTTCTTT. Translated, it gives CASTRRNTEAFF. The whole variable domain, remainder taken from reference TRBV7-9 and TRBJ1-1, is DTGVSQNPRHKITKRGQNVTFRCDPISEHNRLYWYRQTLGQGPEFLTYFQNEAQLEKSRLLSDRFSAERPKGSFSTLEIQRTEQGDSAMYLCASTRRNTEAFFGQGTRLTVV.

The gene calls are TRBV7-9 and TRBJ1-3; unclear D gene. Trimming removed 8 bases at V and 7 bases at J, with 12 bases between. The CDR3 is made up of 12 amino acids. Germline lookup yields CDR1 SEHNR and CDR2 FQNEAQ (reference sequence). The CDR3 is CASYWGPNTIYF. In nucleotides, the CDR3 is TGTGCCAGCTACTGGGGTCCGAACACCATATATTTT.

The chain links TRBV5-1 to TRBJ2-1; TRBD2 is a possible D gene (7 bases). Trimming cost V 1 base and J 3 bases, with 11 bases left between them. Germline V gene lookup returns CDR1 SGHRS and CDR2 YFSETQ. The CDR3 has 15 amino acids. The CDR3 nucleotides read TGCGCCAGCAGCTTGTCCGGGGGGCACTACAATGAGCAGTTCTTC. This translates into CASSLSGGHYNEQFF.

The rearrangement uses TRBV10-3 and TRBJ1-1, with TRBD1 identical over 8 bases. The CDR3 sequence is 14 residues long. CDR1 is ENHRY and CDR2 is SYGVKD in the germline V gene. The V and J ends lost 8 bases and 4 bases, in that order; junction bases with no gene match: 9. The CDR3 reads CAIQEGQVGTEAFF. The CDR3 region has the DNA TGTGCCATCCAGGAGGGACAGGTGGGCACTGAAGCTTTCTTT.

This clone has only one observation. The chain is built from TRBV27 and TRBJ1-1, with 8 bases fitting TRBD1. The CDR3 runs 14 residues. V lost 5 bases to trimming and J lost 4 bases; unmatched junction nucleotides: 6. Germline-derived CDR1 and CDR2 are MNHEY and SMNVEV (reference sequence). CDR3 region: CASSVGQGSTEAFF. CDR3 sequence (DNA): TGTGCCAGCAGTGTCGGACAGGGAAGCACTGAAGCTTTCTTT.